This T cell receptor beta chain was sequenced during a study of T cell responses to AZD1222 COVID-19 vaccine. The length of the CDR3 is 11 residues. From germline, CDR1 is LGHDT and CDR2 YNNKEL (reference sequence). V lost 3 bases to trimming and J lost 7 bases, with 6 bases between them. Method: immunoSEQ multiplex PCR; TCRdb's copy keeps in-frame clones and lacks some. Counted here are about 86,000 clones, roughly 88% occurring once; the ten biggest clones make up 10% to 13%. Study observations and caveats: Repertoires were collected only later (after the peak T cell response had occurred). Among those given AZD1222, only five or six were seropositive at baseline. Spike was spanned by vaccine-associated CD4 TCRs, which were dominant at 160-218 and 743-854.

In regard to this clone: The antigen is unknown.

Sequenced material: peripheral blood, taken on day 0 of MenACWY control vaccination. This clonotype was obtained from an adult in good health. The chain couples TRBV3-1 (or the pseudogene TRBV3-2) to TRBJ1-1; D gene ambiguous. The CDR3 is CASSQASEAFF. The DNA for the CDR3 is TGTGCCAGCAGCCAGGCGAGTGAAGCTTTCTTT.